This T cell receptor beta chain comes out of a study of shared clonotypes between healthy human individuals (dated by TCRdb to 2018 to 2020). In terms of the full investigation: The cohort comprised two women and a few men aged 18 to 49 years. Leukapheresis yielded between about 0.8 and 9.5 billion PBMCs per donor. Libraries were prepared and TCR repertoires were sequenced by different laboratories using diverse techniques, in order to increase sequencing depth and limit assay-specific biases. To estimate repertoire size and how much clonotypes are shared between individuals, the study performed deep sequencing of blood TCR repertoires from about five healthy adults.

General conclusions and limits of the study: Pairwise subsampling led to the expectation that sequencing depth would affect the degree of clonotype sharing among donors. The small number of donors limited the genetic and exposure-history diversity represented. Sampling was restricted to blood, and TCR repertoires in tissues likely differ from the TCR repertoires found in blood.

From V the trimming removes 6 bases and from J it removes 4 bases, while the gene matches leave 5 bases of the junction unaccounted for. Counted from cysteine to phenylalanine, this CDR3 has 14 amino acids. Only the CDR3 portion is preserved as DNA: 42 bases, with reading frame beginning at the first base. Reading the germline V gene gives CDR1 MNHEY and CDR2 SVGAGI. Healthy HIV-negative adults with no recently reported acute infections or vaccinations were included as donors. All donors were Caucasian adults living in Nashville, Tennessee, USA. For unsorted samples, 90 million or so PBMCs were counted and genomic DNA was extracted with the QIAamp DNA Blood Mini kit. Blood was obtained by leukapheresis, after which PBMCs were separated by Ficoll-Histopaque density gradient centrifugation and cryopreserved in liquid nitrogen vapor phase. Using the deep immunoSEQ assay, multiplex PCR amplified TCR CDR3 regions from genomic DNA. Extracted genomic DNA from each cell subset was spread evenly across all wells of several immunoSEQ 96-well plates, with each plate serving as a replicate. For unsorted PBMC, around 0.3 ug genomic DNA, equal to 32,000 or so T cell genomes, was loaded into each replicate PCR. Unsorted PBMC genomic DNA was sequenced across ten immunoSEQ deep assay plates. Purified libraries were measured with a Qubit 3.0 fluorometer, size-checked on a Bioanalyzer 2100, and measured again with the KAPA Library Quantification kit. Every immunoSEQ 96-well plate was sequenced on a separate single-read 150-cycle Illumina NextSeq 550 flow cell. Concerning the study's data processing: The immunoSEQ output contained only junctional sequences without quality scores, so filtering could not match that applied to full-length reads. Sequences were annotated with PyIR, a Python wrapper for IgBLAST v1.9, using IMGT germline references to assign V/J genes and CDR3. Reads were filtered out if the reads had weak V/J assignments (E-value above 1e-6), no CDR3, stop codons, out-of-frame junctions, or ambiguous translated residues. A V3J clonotype was defined by an identical inferred V gene, J gene, and CDR3 amino acid sequence. The percentage overlap between two repertoires was calculated by dividing the number of shared unique clonotypes by the size of the smaller repertoire. Richness of each repertoire was evaluated using RTK rarefaction, the Chao1 estimator, and Recon v2.1 estimates of unobserved clonotypes. In TCRdb, the immuneACCESS table is reduced to in-frame sequences with V and J assigned. These tables do not hold every clone; where another copy was compared, an unresolved V gene accounts for under half, and the others remain unexplained. V and J calls and clone size are those listed in that table; D and trimming were worked out from the DNA. Across this sample there are 450,000 to 500,000 clones, with around 78% seen only once. Roughly 13% of the sample lies in the top ten.

In regard to this clone: This receptor's antigen is unknown. No base-level quality is on record; no much larger clone is a single base apart.

The chain is encoded by TRBV6-5 joined to TRBJ1-1, and 10 junctional nucleotides match TRBD1. The sequence derives from a woman aged 40 to 50 in good health. Some clones in this sample may be carry-over from other donors' samples. Specimen: PBMCs. The CDR3 in this case is CASRGTGVSTEAFF. The nucleotides are TGTGCCAGCAGGGGGACAGGGGTGTCCACTGAAGCTTTCTTT.